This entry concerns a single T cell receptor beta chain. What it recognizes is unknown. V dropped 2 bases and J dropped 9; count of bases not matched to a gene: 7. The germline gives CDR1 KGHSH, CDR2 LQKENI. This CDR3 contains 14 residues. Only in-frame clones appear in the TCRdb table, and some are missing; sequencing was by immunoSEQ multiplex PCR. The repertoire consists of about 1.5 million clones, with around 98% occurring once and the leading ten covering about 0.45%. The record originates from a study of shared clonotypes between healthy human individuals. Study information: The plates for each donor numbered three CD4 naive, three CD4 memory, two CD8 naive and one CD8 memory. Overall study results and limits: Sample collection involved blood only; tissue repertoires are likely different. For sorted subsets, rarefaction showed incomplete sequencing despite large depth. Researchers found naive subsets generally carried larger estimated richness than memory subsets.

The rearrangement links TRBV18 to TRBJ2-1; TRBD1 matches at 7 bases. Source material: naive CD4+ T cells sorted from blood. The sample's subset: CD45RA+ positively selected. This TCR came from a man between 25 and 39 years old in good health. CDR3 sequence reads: CASSPGQGVTEQFF. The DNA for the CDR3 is TGTGCCAGCTCACCAGGCCAGGGGGTCACTGAGCAGTTCTTC.